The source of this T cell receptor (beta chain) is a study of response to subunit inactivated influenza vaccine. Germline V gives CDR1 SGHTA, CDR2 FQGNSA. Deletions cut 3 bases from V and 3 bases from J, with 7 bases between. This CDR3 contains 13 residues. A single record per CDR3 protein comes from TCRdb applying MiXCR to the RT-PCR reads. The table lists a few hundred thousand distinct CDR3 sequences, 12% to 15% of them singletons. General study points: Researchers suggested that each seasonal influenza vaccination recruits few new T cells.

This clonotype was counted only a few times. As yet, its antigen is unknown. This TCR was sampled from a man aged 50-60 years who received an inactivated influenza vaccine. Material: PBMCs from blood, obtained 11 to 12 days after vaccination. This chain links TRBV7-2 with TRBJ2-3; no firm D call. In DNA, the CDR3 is TGTGCCAGCAGCTTTACGGTGACAGATACGCAGTATTTT. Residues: CASSFTVTDTQYF.